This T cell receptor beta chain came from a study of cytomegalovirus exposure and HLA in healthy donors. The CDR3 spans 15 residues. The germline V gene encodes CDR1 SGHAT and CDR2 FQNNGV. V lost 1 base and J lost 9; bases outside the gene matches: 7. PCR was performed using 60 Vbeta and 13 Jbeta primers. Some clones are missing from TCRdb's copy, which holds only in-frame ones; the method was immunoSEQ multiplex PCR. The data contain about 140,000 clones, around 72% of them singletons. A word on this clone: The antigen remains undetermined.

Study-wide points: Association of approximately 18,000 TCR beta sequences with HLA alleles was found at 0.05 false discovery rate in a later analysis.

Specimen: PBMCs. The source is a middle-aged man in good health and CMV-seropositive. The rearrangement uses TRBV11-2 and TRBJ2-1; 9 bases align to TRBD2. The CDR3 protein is CASSLGFSGRSEQFF. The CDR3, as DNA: TGTGCCAGCAGCTTAGGGTTTAGCGGGAGAAGTGAGCAGTTCTTC.